This TCR beta chain came from a study of identical twins. All donors were healthy Caucasians. Template switching added a universal primer site, and cDNA bore unique molecular identifiers. TCRdb reprocessed the 5' RACE reads via MiXCR and lists one record per CDR3 protein. The data contain about 660,000 distinct CDR3 sequences, under 9% of them singletons. This CDR3 comprises 15 residues. Trimming took 6 bases from V and 5 from J; bases not matched to a gene: 12. Germline V gene data show CDR1 as MNHNS and CDR2 as SASEGT. This clonotype occurred a few times. Antigen unknown. Findings and caveats of the study: The study drew conclusions from cross-sectional statistical analysis, not from following the same donors. Twin pairs had excess sharing that was weaker in beta out-of-frame sequences.

A further study also used this sample, focusing on yellow fever vaccine responses in identical twins.

Sequences were obtained from PBMCs. The chain couples TRBV6-1 to TRBJ2-5; TRBD2 agrees at 7 bases. The receptor comes from a woman aged 18-29 years in good health. The CDR3 bases are TGTGCCAGCAGGGCCCTTTTGGGGGGGTTGGAGACCCAGTACTTC. Its protein product is CASRALLGGLETQYF.